These 13 T cell receptor beta chains came from one sample sequenced in a study of shared clonotypes between healthy human individuals. Assay: immunoSEQ multiplex PCR; the TCRdb copy retains only in-frame clones and omits some. The table has roughly 1,500,000 clones, approximately 98.5% seen once. Sequencing input: naive CD4+ T cells sorted from blood. Subset of the sample: CD45RA+ positively selected. The receptors here all came from a young man in good health.

This clone was observed once. This chain uses TRBV7-6 with TRBJ2-1; 12 positions agree with TRBD2. Germline CDR1 is SGHVS and CDR2 is FNYEAQ. The junction had 5 bases not matched to a gene; V was cut back by 2 bases and J by 3 bases. The CDR3 is 17 residues long. The CDR3 sequence: CASSLFTSGGIYNEQFF. The CDR3 DNA reads as TGTGCCAGCAGCTTATTTACTAGCGGGGGGATCTACAATGAGCAGTTCTTC.

The V call is TRBV6-1, the J call TRBJ1-4; 10 nucleotides match TRBD1. CDR1 is MNHNS, CDR2 SASEGT, per germline. V lost 6 bases and J lost 7; bases outside the gene matches: 8. This CDR3 is 15 amino acids long. CDR3 sequence (DNA): TGTGCCAGCAGACCCCAGACAGGGGGCCGTGAAAAACTGTTTTTT. Residues: CASRPQTGGREKLFF.

CDR3 residues: CASSTLQGNQPQHF. CDR3 bases: TGTGCCAGCTCGACTCTGCAGGGCAATCAGCCCCAGCATTTT. The chain employs TRBV18 and TRBJ1-5; D not resolved. Trimming shortened V by 6 bases and J by 2 bases, and 11 bases separated the two germline ends. The CDR3 loop spans 14 amino acids. Per germline, CDR1 KGHSH and CDR2 LQKENI.

The V gene is TRBV6-6, the J gene TRBJ1-2; a weak D match, TRBD1 (5 bases). The CDR3 spans 14 residues. Germline V gives CDR1 MNHNY, CDR2 SVGAGI (reference sequence). Trimming left V 2 bases short and J 6 bases short, with 13 bases between. This chain's CDR3 is CASSYVQGSDGYTF. CDR3 bases: TGTGCCAGCAGTTACGTCCAGGGATCTGATGGCTACACCTTC.

The chain joins TRBV29-1 to TRBJ2-7; 11 nucleotides agree with TRBD2. This CDR3 comprises 12 residues. CDR1 and CDR2 from the germline V gene are SQVTM and ANQGSEA. J gave up 7 bases and V 6 bases, and 5 bases lay outside the gene matches. The DNA of the CDR3 is TGCAGCGTAGCGGGACTAGCGGAAGAGCAGTACTTC. It translates to CSVAGLAEEQYF.

V is TRBV5-4 and J is TRBJ2-1; possibly TRBD2 for D (7 bases). Germline V gives CDR1 SGHNT, CDR2 YYREEE (reference sequence). V dropped 5 bases and J dropped 5 bases, with 11 bases sitting between them. The CDR3 sequence is 13 residues long. As DNA, the CDR3 is TGTGCCAGCAGACGCGGGGGCCACAATGAGCAGTTCTTC. This gives the protein CASRRGGHNEQFF.

In DNA, the CDR3 is TGTGCCAGCACCCCCATTGGGGTAGGGTCCTACAATGAGCAGTTCTTC. This sequence encodes CASTPIGVGSYNEQFF. This chain uses TRBV2 with TRBJ2-1; D call uncertain. V was cut by 7 bases and J by 1 base, with 17 bases left in between. The CDR3 length is 16 residues. Germline-derived CDR1 and CDR2 are SNHLY and FYNNEI.

The CDR3 spells CSVRTDSYEQYF. In nucleotides, the CDR3 is TGCAGCGTTCGGACTGACTCCTACGAGCAGTACTTC. J is TRBJ2-7 and V is TRBV29-1, with D maybe TRBD2 (5 bases). CDR1 is SQVTM and CDR2 is ANQGSEA in the germline V gene. The CDR3 totals 12 residues. Between the trimmed V and J ends, which lost 5 bases and 0 bases, there was a span of 8 bases.

J is TRBJ2-5 and V is TRBV19; TRBD2 matches at 11 bases. V was clipped by 4 bases and J by 2 bases; unmatched bases: 9. The germline V gene encodes CDR1 LNHDA and CDR2 SQIVND (reference sequence). The CDR3 totals 17 residues. The CDR3 coding sequence is TGTGCCAGTAGTAAAACTAGCGGGAGAGCCAAACAAGAGACCCAGTACTTC. Translated, it gives CASSKTSGRAKQETQYF.

The genes are TRBV28 and TRBJ2-7; a weak D match, TRBD2 (6 bases). CDR3 length equals 16 residues. Trimming left V 7 bases short and J 5 bases short, with 24 bases between. Germline V gene data show CDR1 as MDHEN and CDR2 as SYDVKM. The CDR3 loop reads CASTARGGGASHEQYF. The CDR3, as DNA: TGTGCCAGCACCGCGAGGGGAGGCGGAGCTTCCCACGAGCAGTACTTC.

The V and J genes are TRBV7-9 and TRBJ2-3; D gene uncertain. The germline V gene has CDR1 SEHNR and CDR2 FQNEAQ (reference sequence). The CDR3 is made up of 14 amino acids. V lost 2 bases to trimming and J lost 2 bases, with 8 bases between them. The CDR3 protein is CASSLPSLTDTQYF. CDR3 bases: TGTGCCAGCAGCTTACCATCCCTCACAGATACGCAGTATTTT. The variable domain in full, with the rest retrieved from reference TRBV7-9 and TRBJ2-3, is DTGVSQNPRHKITKRGQNVTFRCDPISEHNRLYWYRQTLGQGPEFLTYFQNEAQLEKSRLLSDRFSAERPKGSFSTLEIQRTEQGDSAMYLCASSLPSLTDTQYFGPGTRLTVL.

For this clone: Other nucleotide sequences from this sample produce the same CDR3. The chain joins TRBV5-6 to TRBJ2-2, with D uncertain. The CDR3 totals 12 residues. Germline V gene sequence: CDR1 SGHDT, CDR2 YYEEEE. Trimming pared 2 bases from V and 6 bases from J, leaving 5 bases between. CDR3 bases: TGTGCCAGCAGCTTAGCGTCCGGGGAGCTGTTTTTT. The encoded protein is CASSLASGELFF.

J is TRBJ2-5 and V is TRBV7-9, with 8 bases aligning to TRBD2. The germline V gene has CDR1 SEHNR and CDR2 FQNEAQ (reference sequence). Trimming took 3 bases from V and 4 from J; bases not matched to a gene: 7. The CDR3 is 15 residues long. This CDR3 reads CASSFPAGVGETQYF. The CDR3 coding sequence is TGTGCCAGCAGCTTCCCAGCGGGAGTGGGAGAGACCCAGTACTTC. The full variable domain, in which reference TRBV7-9 and TRBJ2-5 provide the parts outside the CDR3, is DTGVSQNPRHKITKRGQNVTFRCDPISEHNRLYWYRQTLGQGPEFLTYFQNEAQLEKSRLLSDRFSAERPKGSFSTLEIQRTEQGDSAMYLCASSFPAGVGETQYFGPGTRLLVL.